Listed below are T cell receptor beta chains from one sample, sequenced in a study of blood T cell repertoires in COVID-19. The protocol was immunoSEQ multiplex PCR, while the TCRdb copy is restricted to in-frame clones and leaves out a portion. The sample lists roughly 250,000 clones, approximately 90% occurring once. Sequencing was carried out using peripheral blood. The source is a woman aged 40 to 50 who had recovered from COVID-19. Both conserved end residues are part of each CDR3. A D gene is named only where the DNA matches it firmly. The size of a clone is reported for some rows only, either as once, few or many, or as a class for expanded clones.

J gene	V gene	CDR3 length	D gene	clone size	CDR3 DNA	CDR3 protein
TRBJ2-1	TRBV21-1	15	NA	NA	TGTGCCAGCAGCAGGACTAGCGGGAGGAAAAATGAGCAGTTCTTC	CASSRTSGRKNEQFF
TRBJ2-1	TRBV9	17	TRBD2	NA	TGTGCCAGCAGCCCCGCGGCCGGGCTAGCGGCCTACAATGAGCAGTTCTTC	CASSPAAGLAAYNEQFF
TRBJ2-2	TRBV6-5	16	NA	NA	TGTGCCAGCAGTTCACCTACCGGGACTTGGACCGGGGAGCTGTTTTTT	CASSSPTGTWTGELFF
TRBJ2-1	TRBV19	12	NA	NA	TGTGCCAGTAGCGGGGGGCTTGGGGAGCAGTTCTTC	CASSGGLGEQFF
TRBJ2-1	TRBV12-3/TRBV12-4	13	TRBD2	NA	TGTGCCAGCAGACGCGGGACGGGGGGTGAGCAGTTCTTC	CASRRGTGGEQFF
TRBJ1-3	TRBV6-2/TRBV6-3	17	NA	few	TGTGCCAGCAGTTACCCTCCTACAGGCGGCTCTGGAAACACCATATATTTT	CASSYPPTGGSGNTIYF
TRBJ2-5	TRBV2	15	TRBD2	NA	TGTGCCAGCAGTCCCGGGACTAGGTCGGTAGAGACCCAGTACTTC	CASSPGTRSVETQYF
TRBJ2-2	TRBV6-5	16	TRBD1	NA	TGTGCCACCAGTTACGGGGCAGGGGGCGCCGCCGGGGAGCTGTTTTTT	CATSYGAGGAAGELFF
TRBJ1-1	TRBV6-6	17	NA	NA	TGTGCCAGCAGTCCAAGAGGGGGGGCCAGGGCAAACACTGAAGCTTTCTTT	CASSPRGGARANTEAFF
TRBJ2-1	TRBV7-9	16	TRBD2	NA	TGTGCCAGCAGCTTACGGACTAGCGGACCCTACAATGAGCAGTTCTTC	CASSLRTSGPYNEQFF
TRBJ2-2	TRBV27	13	TRBD2	NA	TGTGCCAGCAGTTGGGGGAGGGCCGGGGAGCTGTTTTTT	CASSWGRAGELFF
TRBJ1-2	TRBV19	15	TRBD1	NA	TGTGCCAGTAGTACCCGTCGACAGGGCCAGGGAAGCTACACCTTC	CASSTRRQGQGSYTF
TRBJ2-5	TRBV7-2	18	TRBD2	NA	TGTGCCAGCAGCTTAATTACTAGCGGGAGTTCCGTTCAAGAGACCCAGTACTTC	CASSLITSGSSVQETQYF
TRBJ2-5	TRBV6-2/TRBV6-3	18	TRBD2	NA	TGTGCCAGCAGTTCCGTTTTCGGGGGGAGTACACCTAAAGAGACCCAGTACTTC	CASSSVFGGSTPKETQYF
TRBJ1-4	TRBV4-3	17	TRBD1	once	TGCGCCAGCAGGAGGTACAGGGGGACTGCAACTAATGAAAAACTGTTTTTT	CASRRYRGTATNEKLFF
TRBJ2-1	TRBV7-2	14	NA	NA	TGTGCCAGCAGGCCCCCCGGAAGGGGGAATGAGCAGTTCTTC	CASRPPGRGNEQFF
TRBJ2-1	TRBV30	19	TRBD2	once	TGTGCCTGGGTCCCGGGCCTTACTAGCGGGAGCAGCAGCTACAATGAGCAGTTCTTC	CAWVPGLTSGSSSYNEQFF
TRBJ2-7	TRBV3-1/TRBV3-2	15	NA	NA	TGTGCCAGCAGCCAAGGTATGGTCGGGGCGGGGGAGCAGTACTTC	CASSQGMVGAGEQYF
TRBJ2-7	TRBV6-6	13	TRBD2	NA	TGTGCCAGCAGCCTCCCGGCGGGAGCCGAGCAGTACTTC	CASSLPAGAEQYF
TRBJ2-5	TRBV6-5	13	NA	NA	TGTGCCAGCAGTATGGACAGACAAGAGACCCAGTACTTC	CASSMDRQETQYF
TRBJ2-7	TRBV18	15	NA	NA	TGTGCCAGCTCACCGACCCTAGGGAGCTCCTACGAGCAGTACTTC	CASSPTLGSSYEQYF
TRBJ2-7	TRBV3-1/TRBV3-2	11	NA	NA	TGTGCCAGCAGCCAACGCTACGAGCAGTACTTC	CASSQRYEQYF
TRBJ1-1	TRBV21-1	15	NA	NA	TGTGCCAGCCACCGGGACAGGGGCCCCCGGGAGGAAGCTTTCTTT	CASHRDRGPREEAFF
TRBJ2-5	TRBV7-2	14	NA	NA	TGTGCCAGCAGCCCGCGGCGGTCCCAAGAGACCCAGTACTTC	CASSPRRSQETQYF
TRBJ1-2	TRBV7-2	13	TRBD1	once	TGTGCCAGCACCACGACAGGGCCCTATGGCTACACCTTC	CASTTTGPYGYTF
TRBJ2-1	TRBV7-8	14	NA	NA	TGTGCCAGCAGCTTAGCGACGCGGAACAATGAGCAGTTCTTC	CASSLATRNNEQFF
TRBJ1-5	TRBV21-1	17	NA	NA	TGTGCCAGCAGCAAAGCGGGGGCCCACAGGGGGGGTCAGCCCCAGCATTTT	CASSKAGAHRGGQPQHF
TRBJ2-3	TRBV6-5	10	NA	NA	TGTGCCAGCTGGGGTAGCGCGCAGTATTTT	CASWGSAQYF
TRBJ1-1	TRBV29-1	14	NA	NA	TGCAGCGTTGAACCCGCAGGGTGGGGCACTGAAGCTTTCTTT	CSVEPAGWGTEAFF
TRBJ2-7	TRBV6-5	13	NA	NA	TGTGCCACCCTCCGGGCAAGGGGCGACGAGCAGTACTTC	CATLRARGDEQYF
TRBJ2-2	TRBV3-1/TRBV3-2	13	NA	NA	TGTGCCAGCAGCCGGCCCTACACCGGGGAGCTGTTTTTT	CASSRPYTGELFF
TRBJ2-3	TRBV2	15	NA	few	TGTGCCAGCAGTGAAGTCCAGGGTGGGGTCGGTACGCAGTATTTT	CASSEVQGGVGTQYF
TRBJ2-7	TRBV18	15	TRBD1	NA	TGTGCCAGCTCACCCCAGGGGGCGGGGTCCTACGAGCAGTACTTC	CASSPQGAGSYEQYF
TRBJ1-4	TRBV18	14	TRBD1	NA	TGTGCCAGCTCCCCCCGGGACAGCAATGAAAAACTGTTTTTT	CASSPRDSNEKLFF
TRBJ1-2	TRBV18	13	NA	NA	TGTGCCAGCTCTCCGGCGCAGGACTATGGCTACACCTTC	CASSPAQDYGYTF
TRBJ1-1	TRBV29-1	15	TRBD1	NA	TGCAGCGTTGAAGTCCGGAGAGGGGGCTTCGCTGAAGCTTTCTTT	CSVEVRRGGFAEAFF
TRBJ1-3	TRBV5-4	16	NA	NA	TGTGCCAGCAGCCCAGCCGGGTCCCGACGAGGAAACACCATATATTTT	CASSPAGSRRGNTIYF